The clone carrying this T cell receptor beta chain has ten or more counts. Its antigen is undetermined. There are 13 residues in the CDR3. Trimming took off 2 bases at V and 9 bases at J, with 11 bases between the two ends. Only healthy Caucasians were included as donors. The entry originates in a study of identical twins. TCRdb reprocessed the 5' RACE reads via MiXCR and lists one record per CDR3 protein. The data contain about 690,000 distinct CDR3 sequences, around 6.1% of them singletons. Regarding the study as a whole: A partial confounding effect on zero-insertion analyses could come from invariant MAIT and iNKT cells. Model-predicted out-of-frame TCR alpha sharing fell below observed values in monozygotic twins.

Sequencing was performed on naive T cells sorted from blood. V is TRBV12-3 or TRBV12-4 and J is TRBJ2-1; weak D call: TRBD1 (5 bases). The receptor was isolated from a man younger than 30 in good health. Here the CDR3 DNA reads TGTGCCAGCAGTTTAAGTCACCAGGGTGAGCAGTTCTTC. Its translation: CASSLSHQGEQFF.